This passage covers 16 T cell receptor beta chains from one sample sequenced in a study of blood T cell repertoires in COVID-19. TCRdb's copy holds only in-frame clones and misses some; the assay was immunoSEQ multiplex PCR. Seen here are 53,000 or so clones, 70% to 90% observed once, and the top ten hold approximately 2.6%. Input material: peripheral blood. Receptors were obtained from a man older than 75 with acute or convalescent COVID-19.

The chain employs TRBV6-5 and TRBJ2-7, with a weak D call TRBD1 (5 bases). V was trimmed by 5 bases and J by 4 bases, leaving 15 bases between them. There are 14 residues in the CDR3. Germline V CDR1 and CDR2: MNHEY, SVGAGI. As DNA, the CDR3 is TGTGCCAGCAGTCCCGACAGATCCCTGTACGAGCAGTACTTC. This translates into CASSPDRSLYEQYF.

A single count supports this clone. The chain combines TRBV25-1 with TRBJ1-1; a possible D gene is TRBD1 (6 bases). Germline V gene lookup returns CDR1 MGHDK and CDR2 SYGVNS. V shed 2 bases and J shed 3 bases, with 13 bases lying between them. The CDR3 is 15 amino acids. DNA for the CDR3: TGTGCCAGCAGTGAACACAGGGATTCGGACACTGAAGCTTTCTTT. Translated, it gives CASSEHRDSDTEAFF.

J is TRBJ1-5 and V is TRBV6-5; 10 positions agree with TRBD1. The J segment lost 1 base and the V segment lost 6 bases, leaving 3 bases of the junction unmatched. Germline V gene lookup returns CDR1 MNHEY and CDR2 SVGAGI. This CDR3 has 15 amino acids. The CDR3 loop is CASSRTGGSNQPQHF. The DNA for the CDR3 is TGTGCCAGCAGCAGGACAGGGGGAAGCAATCAGCCCCAGCATTTT.

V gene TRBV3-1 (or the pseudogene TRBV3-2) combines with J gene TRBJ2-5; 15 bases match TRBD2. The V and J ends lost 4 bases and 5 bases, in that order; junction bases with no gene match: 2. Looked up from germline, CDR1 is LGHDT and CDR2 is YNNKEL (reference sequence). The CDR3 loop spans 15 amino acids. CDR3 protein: CASSLGTSGGETQYF. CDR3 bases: TGTGCCAGCAGCCTCGGGACTAGCGGGGGGGAGACCCAGTACTTC.

CDR3: CASSLRTSGAVGDTQYF. The CDR3 bases are TGTGCCAGCAGTTTACGGACTAGCGGGGCGGTAGGGGATACGCAGTATTTT. The V and J genes are TRBV27 and TRBJ2-3; 12 nucleotides align to TRBD2. Germline V lookup: CDR1 MNHEY, CDR2 SMNVEV (reference sequence). With V trimmed by 2 bases and J by 6 bases, 9 bases remained unmatched. The CDR3 sequence is 17 residues long.

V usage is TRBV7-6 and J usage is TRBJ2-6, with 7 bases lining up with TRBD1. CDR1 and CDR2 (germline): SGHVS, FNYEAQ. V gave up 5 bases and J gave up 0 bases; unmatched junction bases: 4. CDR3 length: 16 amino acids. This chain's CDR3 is CASSRTGSSGANVLTF. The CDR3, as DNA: TGTGCCAGCAGCCGGACAGGTAGCTCTGGGGCCAACGTCCTGACTTTC.

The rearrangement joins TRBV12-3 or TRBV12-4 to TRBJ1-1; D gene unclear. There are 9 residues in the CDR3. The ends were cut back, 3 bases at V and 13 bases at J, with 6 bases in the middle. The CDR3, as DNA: TGTGCCAGCAGTTTTTTAGATTTCTTT. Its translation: CASSFLDFF.

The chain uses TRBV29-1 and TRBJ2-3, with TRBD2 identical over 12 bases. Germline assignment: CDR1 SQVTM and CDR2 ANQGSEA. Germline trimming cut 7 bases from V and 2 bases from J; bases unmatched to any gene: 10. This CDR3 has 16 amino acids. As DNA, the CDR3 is TGCAGCGCCCGCCCCCGGACTAGCGGGAACACAGATACGCAGTATTTT. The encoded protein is CSARPRTSGNTDTQYF.

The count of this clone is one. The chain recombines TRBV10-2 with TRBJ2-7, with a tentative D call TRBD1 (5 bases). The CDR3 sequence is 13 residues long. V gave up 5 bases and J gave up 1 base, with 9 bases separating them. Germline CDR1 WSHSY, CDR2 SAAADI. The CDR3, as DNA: TGCGCCAGCAGTAGTCAGGGATCCTACGAGCAGTACTTC. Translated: CASSSQGSYEQYF.

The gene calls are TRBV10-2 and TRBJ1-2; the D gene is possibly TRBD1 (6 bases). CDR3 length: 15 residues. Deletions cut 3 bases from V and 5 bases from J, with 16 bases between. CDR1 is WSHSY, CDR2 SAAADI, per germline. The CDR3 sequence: CASSDSLSGAYGYTF. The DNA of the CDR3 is TGCGCCAGCAGTGACTCTTTATCAGGGGCATATGGCTACACCTTC.

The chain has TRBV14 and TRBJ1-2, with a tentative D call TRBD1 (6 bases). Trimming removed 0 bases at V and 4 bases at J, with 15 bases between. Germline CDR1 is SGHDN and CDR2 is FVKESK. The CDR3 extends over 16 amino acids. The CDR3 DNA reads TGTGCCAGCAGCCAAGAGGGCCCAACAGGGCGCTATGGCTACACCTTC. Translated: CASSQEGPTGRYGYTF.

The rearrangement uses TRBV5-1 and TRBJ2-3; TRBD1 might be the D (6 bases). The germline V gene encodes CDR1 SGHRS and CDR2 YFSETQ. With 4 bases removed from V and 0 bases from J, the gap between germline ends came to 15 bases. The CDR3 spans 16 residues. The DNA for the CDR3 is TGCGCCAGCAGCCCCCCGGGACACCCTAGCACAGATACGCAGTATTTT. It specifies CASSPPGHPSTDTQYF.

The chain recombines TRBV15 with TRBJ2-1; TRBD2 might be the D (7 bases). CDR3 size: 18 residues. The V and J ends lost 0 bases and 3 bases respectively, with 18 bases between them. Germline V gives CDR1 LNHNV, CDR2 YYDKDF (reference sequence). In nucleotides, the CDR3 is TGTGCCACCAGCAGAGAGGGTGCGGGGGCCGCCTACTACAATGAGCAGTTCTTC. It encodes CATSREGAGAAYYNEQFF.

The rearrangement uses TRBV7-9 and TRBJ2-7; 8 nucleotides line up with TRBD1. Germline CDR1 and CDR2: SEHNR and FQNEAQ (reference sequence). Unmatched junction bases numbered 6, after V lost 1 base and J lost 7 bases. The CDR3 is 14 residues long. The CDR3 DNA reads TGTGCCAGCAGCTTAGGGGACAGGTCTGGTGAGCAGTACTTC. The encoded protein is CASSLGDRSGEQYF. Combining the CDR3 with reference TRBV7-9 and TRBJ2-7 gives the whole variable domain DTGVSQNPRHKITKRGQNVTFRCDPISEHNRLYWYRQTLGQGPEFLTYFQNEAQLEKSRLLSDRFSAERPKGSFSTLEIQRTEQGDSAMYLCASSLGDRSGEQYFGPGTRLTVT.

The CDR3 sequence is CASRRWYEQYF. The CDR3 DNA reads TGTGCCAGCAGGCGCTGGTACGAGCAGTACTTC. This chain uses TRBV28 with TRBJ2-7; the D is unclear. The germline CDR1 and CDR2 sequences are MDHEN and SYDVKM. V dropped 6 bases and J dropped 4 bases, with 7 bases sitting between them. The CDR3 contains 11 residues. The whole variable domain, remainder taken from reference TRBV28 and TRBJ2-7, is DVKVTQSSRYLVKRTGEKVFLECVQDMDHENMFWYRQDPGLGLRLIYFSYDVKMKEKGDIPEGYSVSREKKERFSLILESASTNQTSMYLCASRRWYEQYFGPGTRLTVT.

The DNA for the CDR3 is TGTGCCAGCAGCTCACCTAGCGGGGTTGTTAAGACCCAGTACTTC. This gives the protein CASSSPSGVVKTQYF. The rearrangement joins TRBV7-2 to TRBJ2-5, with TRBD2 identical over 9 bases. The germline V gene encodes CDR1 SGHTA and CDR2 FQGNSA. CDR3 size: 15 residues. The V and J ends lost 4 bases and 6 bases, in that order; junction bases with no gene match: 9.